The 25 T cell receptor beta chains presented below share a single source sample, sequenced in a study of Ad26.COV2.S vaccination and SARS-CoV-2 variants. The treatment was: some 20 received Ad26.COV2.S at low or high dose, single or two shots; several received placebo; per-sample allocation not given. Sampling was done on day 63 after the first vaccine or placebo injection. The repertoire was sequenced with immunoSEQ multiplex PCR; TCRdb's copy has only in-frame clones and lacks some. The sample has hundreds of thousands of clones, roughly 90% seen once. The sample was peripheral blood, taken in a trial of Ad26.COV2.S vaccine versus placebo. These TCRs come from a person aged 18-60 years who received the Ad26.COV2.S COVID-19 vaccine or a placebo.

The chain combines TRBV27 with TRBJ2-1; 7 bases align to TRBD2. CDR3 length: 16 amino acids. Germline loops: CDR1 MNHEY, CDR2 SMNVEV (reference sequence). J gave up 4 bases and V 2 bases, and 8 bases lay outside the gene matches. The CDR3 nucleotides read TGTGCCAGCAGTTTAAGGGAAGCGGGGTTATACAATGAGCAGTTCTTC. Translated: CASSLREAGLYNEQFF.

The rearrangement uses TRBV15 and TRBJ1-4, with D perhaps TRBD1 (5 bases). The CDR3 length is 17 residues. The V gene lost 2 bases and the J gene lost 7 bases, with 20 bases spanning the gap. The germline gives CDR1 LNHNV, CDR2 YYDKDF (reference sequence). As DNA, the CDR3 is TGTGCCACCAGCAGAAATCTCGAGACAGCCGGATCTGAAAAACTGTTTTTT. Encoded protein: CATSRNLETAGSEKLFF.

CDR3 coding DNA: TGTGCCAGCAGCTTAGGGCCCTTGGGACGTACTGAAGCTTTCTTT. This gives the protein CASSLGPLGRTEAFF. The V gene is TRBV11-2, the J gene TRBJ1-1; tentatively, D is TRBD1 (5 bases). Trimming shortened V by 1 base and J by 5 bases, and 14 bases separated the two germline ends. The length of the CDR3 is 15 residues. Germline loops: CDR1 SGHAT, CDR2 FQNNGV.

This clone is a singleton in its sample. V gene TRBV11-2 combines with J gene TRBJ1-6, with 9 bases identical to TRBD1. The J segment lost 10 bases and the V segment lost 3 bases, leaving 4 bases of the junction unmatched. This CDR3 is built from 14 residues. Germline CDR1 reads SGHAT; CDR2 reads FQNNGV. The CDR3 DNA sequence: TGTGCCAGCAGCTTTGACAGGGGGACCTCACCCCTCCACTTT. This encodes CASSFDRGTSPLHF. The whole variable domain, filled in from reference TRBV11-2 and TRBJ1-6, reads EAGVAQSPRYKIIEKRQSVAFWCNPISGHATLYWYQQILGQGPKLLIQFQNNGVVDDSQLPKDRFSAERLKGVDSTLKIQPAKLEDSAVYLCASSFDRGTSPLHFGNGTRLTVT.

The CDR3 DNA is TGTGCCAGCAGCTCCACAGGGTTTGGGGTAAAGACCCAGTACTTC. The encoded protein is CASSSTGFGVKTQYF. This chain joins TRBV5-6 and TRBJ2-5; D might be TRBD1 (6 bases). Germline V gives CDR1 SGHDT, CDR2 YYEEEE. With 3 bases removed from V and 6 bases from J, the gap between germline ends came to 18 bases. The CDR3 covers 15 residues. The variable domain in full, completed from reference TRBV5-6 and TRBJ2-5, reads DAGVTQSPTHLIKTRGQQVTLRCSPKSGHDTVSWYQQALGQGPQFIFQYYEEEERQRGNFPDRFSGHQFPNYSSELNVNALLLGDSALYLCASSSTGFGVKTQYFGPGTRLLVL.

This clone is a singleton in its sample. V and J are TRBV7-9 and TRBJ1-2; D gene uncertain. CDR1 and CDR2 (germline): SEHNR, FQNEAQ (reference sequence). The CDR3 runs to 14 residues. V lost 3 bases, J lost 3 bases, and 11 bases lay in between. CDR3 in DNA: TGTGCCAGCAGCTTCACCGGGCCCCACTATGGCTACACCTTC. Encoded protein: CASSFTGPHYGYTF.

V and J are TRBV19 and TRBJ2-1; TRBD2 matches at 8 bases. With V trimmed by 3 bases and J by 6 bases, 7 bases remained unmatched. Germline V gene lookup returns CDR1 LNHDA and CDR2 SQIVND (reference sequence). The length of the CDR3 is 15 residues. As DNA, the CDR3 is TGTGCCAGTAGTATGAACGGGGGGGCCCCCAATGAGCAGTTCTTC. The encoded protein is CASSMNGGAPNEQFF. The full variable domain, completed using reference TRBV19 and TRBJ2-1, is DGGITQSPKYLFRKEGQNVTLSCEQNLNHDAMYWYRQDPGQGLRLIYYSQIVNDFQKGDIAEGYSVSREKKESFPLTVTSAQKNPTAFYLCASSMNGGAPNEQFFGPGTRLTVL.

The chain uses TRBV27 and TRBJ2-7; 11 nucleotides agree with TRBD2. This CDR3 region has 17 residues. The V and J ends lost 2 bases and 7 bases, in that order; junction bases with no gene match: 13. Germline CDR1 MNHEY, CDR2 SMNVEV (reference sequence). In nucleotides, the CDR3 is TGTGCCAGCAGTTTAGAACTAGCGGGAGCCTCCATCGGAGAGCAGTACTTC. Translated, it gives CASSLELAGASIGEQYF.

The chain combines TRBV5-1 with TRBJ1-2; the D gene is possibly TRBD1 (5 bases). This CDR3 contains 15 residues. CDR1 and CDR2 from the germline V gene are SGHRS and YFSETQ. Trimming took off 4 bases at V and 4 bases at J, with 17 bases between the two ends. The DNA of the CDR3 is TGCGCCAGCAGCGCCCTCGGGGCCCGATTCTATGGCTACACCTTC. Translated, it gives CASSALGARFYGYTF.

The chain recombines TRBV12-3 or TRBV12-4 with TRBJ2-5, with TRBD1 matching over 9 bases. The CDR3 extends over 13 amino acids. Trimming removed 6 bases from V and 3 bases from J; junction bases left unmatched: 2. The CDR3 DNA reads TGTGCCAGCAGCAGGACAGGGGAAGAGACCCAGTACTTC. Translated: CASSRTGEETQYF.

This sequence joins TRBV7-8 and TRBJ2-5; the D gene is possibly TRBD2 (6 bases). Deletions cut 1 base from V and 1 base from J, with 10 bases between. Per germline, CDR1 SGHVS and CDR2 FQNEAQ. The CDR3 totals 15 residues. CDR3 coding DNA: TGTGCCAGCAGCTTAGTAACCGGGAGCCAAGAGACCCAGTACTTC. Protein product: CASSLVTGSQETQYF.

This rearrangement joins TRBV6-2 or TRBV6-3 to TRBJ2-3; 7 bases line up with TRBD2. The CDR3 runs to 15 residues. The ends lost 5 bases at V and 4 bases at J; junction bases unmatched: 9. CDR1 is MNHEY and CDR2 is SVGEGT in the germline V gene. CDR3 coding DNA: TGTGCCAGCAGTGACGCTTCACTAGCGCCAGATACGCAGTATTTT. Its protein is CASSDASLAPDTQYF.

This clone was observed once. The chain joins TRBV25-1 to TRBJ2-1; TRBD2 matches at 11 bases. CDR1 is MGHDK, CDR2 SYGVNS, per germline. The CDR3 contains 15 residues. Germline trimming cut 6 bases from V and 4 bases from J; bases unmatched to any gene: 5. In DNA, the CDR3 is TGTGCCAGCAGGGGGGGGACTAGCGGTTACAATGAGCAGTTCTTC. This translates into CASRGGTSGYNEQFF.

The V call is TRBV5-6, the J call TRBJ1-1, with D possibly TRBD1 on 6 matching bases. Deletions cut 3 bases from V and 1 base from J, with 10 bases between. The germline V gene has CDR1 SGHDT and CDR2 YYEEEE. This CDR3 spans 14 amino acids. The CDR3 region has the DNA TGTGCCAGCAGCTATGGACAGCCGAACACTGAAGCTTTCTTT. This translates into CASSYGQPNTEAFF.

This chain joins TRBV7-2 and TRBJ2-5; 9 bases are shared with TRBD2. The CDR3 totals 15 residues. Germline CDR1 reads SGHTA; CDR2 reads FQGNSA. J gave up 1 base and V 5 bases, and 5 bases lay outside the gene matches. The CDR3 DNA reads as TGTGCCAGCAGCCGGCTAGCGGGGACCCAAGAGACCCAGTACTTC. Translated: CASSRLAGTQETQYF.

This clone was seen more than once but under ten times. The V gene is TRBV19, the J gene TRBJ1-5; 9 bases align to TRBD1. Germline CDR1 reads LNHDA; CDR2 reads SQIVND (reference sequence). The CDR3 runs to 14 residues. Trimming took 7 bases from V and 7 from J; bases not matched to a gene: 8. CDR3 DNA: TGTGCCAGTACCATAGGGACAGGGAACCAGCCCCAGCATTTT. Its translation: CASTIGTGNQPQHF.

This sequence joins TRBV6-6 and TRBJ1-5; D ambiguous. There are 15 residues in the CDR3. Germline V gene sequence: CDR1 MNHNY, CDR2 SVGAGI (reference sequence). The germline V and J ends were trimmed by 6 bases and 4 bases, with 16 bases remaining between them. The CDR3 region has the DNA TGTGCCAGCAGCCGCACGCGGGGAGAGAATCAGCCCCAGCATTTT. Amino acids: CASSRTRGENQPQHF.

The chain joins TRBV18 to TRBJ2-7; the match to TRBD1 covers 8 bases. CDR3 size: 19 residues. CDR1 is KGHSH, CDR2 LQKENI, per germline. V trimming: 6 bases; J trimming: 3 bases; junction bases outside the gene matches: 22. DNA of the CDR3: TGTGCCAGCTCGGATCGCCCACCCAGGGGGCAGGGACCCTTCTACGAGCAGTACTTC. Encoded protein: CASSDRPPRGQGPFYEQYF.

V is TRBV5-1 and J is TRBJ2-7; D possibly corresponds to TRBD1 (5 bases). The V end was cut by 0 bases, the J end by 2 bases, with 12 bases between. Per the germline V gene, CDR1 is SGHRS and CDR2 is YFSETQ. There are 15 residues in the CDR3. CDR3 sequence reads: CASSLADSWTYEQYF. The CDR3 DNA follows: TGCGCCAGCAGCTTGGCAGACAGCTGGACCTACGAGCAGTACTTC.

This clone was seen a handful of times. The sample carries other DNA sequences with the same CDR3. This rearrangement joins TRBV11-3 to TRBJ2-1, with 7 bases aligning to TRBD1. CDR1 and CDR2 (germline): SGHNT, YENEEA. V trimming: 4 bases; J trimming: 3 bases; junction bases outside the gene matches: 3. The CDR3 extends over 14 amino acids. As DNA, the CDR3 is TGTGCCAGCAGCTCCGGGACAGACTACAATGAGCAGTTCTTC. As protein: CASSSGTDYNEQFF.

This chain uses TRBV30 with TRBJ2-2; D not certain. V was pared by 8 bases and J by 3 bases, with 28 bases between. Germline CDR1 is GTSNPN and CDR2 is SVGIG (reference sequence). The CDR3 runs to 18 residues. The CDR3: CARKKGIDIPSHTGELFF. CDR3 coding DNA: TGTGCCCGAAAAAAGGGAATAGACATCCCTTCTCACACCGGGGAGCTGTTTTTT.

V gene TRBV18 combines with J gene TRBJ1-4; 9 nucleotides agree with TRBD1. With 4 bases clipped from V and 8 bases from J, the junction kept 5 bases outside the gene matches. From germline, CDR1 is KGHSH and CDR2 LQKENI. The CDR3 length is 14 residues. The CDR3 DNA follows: TGTGCCAGCTCACTGGACAGGGGAGGAGAAAAACTGTTTTTT. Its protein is CASSLDRGGEKLFF.

CDR3 DNA: TGTGCCAGCTCACCCCTACCCGACGAGGCTAGGCAGTTCTTC. It encodes CASSPLPDEARQFF. The chain recombines TRBV18 with TRBJ2-1; D gene unclear. The CDR3 consists of 14 residues. V lost 3 bases, J lost 12 bases, and 18 bases lay in between. Germline V gene lookup returns CDR1 KGHSH and CDR2 LQKENI.

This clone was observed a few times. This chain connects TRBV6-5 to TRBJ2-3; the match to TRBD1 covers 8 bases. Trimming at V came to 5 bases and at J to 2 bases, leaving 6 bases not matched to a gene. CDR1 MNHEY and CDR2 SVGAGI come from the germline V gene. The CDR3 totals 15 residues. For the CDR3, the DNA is TGTGCCAGCAGTACCCGGGACAGGCTCACAGATACGCAGTATTTT. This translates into CASSTRDRLTDTQYF.

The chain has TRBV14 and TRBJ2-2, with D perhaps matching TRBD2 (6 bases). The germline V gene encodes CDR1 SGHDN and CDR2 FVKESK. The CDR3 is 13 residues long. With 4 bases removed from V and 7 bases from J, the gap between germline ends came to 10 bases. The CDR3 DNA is TGTGCCAGCAGCCCCCAGGGAGGCGGGGAGCTGTTTTTT. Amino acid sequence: CASSPQGGGELFF.